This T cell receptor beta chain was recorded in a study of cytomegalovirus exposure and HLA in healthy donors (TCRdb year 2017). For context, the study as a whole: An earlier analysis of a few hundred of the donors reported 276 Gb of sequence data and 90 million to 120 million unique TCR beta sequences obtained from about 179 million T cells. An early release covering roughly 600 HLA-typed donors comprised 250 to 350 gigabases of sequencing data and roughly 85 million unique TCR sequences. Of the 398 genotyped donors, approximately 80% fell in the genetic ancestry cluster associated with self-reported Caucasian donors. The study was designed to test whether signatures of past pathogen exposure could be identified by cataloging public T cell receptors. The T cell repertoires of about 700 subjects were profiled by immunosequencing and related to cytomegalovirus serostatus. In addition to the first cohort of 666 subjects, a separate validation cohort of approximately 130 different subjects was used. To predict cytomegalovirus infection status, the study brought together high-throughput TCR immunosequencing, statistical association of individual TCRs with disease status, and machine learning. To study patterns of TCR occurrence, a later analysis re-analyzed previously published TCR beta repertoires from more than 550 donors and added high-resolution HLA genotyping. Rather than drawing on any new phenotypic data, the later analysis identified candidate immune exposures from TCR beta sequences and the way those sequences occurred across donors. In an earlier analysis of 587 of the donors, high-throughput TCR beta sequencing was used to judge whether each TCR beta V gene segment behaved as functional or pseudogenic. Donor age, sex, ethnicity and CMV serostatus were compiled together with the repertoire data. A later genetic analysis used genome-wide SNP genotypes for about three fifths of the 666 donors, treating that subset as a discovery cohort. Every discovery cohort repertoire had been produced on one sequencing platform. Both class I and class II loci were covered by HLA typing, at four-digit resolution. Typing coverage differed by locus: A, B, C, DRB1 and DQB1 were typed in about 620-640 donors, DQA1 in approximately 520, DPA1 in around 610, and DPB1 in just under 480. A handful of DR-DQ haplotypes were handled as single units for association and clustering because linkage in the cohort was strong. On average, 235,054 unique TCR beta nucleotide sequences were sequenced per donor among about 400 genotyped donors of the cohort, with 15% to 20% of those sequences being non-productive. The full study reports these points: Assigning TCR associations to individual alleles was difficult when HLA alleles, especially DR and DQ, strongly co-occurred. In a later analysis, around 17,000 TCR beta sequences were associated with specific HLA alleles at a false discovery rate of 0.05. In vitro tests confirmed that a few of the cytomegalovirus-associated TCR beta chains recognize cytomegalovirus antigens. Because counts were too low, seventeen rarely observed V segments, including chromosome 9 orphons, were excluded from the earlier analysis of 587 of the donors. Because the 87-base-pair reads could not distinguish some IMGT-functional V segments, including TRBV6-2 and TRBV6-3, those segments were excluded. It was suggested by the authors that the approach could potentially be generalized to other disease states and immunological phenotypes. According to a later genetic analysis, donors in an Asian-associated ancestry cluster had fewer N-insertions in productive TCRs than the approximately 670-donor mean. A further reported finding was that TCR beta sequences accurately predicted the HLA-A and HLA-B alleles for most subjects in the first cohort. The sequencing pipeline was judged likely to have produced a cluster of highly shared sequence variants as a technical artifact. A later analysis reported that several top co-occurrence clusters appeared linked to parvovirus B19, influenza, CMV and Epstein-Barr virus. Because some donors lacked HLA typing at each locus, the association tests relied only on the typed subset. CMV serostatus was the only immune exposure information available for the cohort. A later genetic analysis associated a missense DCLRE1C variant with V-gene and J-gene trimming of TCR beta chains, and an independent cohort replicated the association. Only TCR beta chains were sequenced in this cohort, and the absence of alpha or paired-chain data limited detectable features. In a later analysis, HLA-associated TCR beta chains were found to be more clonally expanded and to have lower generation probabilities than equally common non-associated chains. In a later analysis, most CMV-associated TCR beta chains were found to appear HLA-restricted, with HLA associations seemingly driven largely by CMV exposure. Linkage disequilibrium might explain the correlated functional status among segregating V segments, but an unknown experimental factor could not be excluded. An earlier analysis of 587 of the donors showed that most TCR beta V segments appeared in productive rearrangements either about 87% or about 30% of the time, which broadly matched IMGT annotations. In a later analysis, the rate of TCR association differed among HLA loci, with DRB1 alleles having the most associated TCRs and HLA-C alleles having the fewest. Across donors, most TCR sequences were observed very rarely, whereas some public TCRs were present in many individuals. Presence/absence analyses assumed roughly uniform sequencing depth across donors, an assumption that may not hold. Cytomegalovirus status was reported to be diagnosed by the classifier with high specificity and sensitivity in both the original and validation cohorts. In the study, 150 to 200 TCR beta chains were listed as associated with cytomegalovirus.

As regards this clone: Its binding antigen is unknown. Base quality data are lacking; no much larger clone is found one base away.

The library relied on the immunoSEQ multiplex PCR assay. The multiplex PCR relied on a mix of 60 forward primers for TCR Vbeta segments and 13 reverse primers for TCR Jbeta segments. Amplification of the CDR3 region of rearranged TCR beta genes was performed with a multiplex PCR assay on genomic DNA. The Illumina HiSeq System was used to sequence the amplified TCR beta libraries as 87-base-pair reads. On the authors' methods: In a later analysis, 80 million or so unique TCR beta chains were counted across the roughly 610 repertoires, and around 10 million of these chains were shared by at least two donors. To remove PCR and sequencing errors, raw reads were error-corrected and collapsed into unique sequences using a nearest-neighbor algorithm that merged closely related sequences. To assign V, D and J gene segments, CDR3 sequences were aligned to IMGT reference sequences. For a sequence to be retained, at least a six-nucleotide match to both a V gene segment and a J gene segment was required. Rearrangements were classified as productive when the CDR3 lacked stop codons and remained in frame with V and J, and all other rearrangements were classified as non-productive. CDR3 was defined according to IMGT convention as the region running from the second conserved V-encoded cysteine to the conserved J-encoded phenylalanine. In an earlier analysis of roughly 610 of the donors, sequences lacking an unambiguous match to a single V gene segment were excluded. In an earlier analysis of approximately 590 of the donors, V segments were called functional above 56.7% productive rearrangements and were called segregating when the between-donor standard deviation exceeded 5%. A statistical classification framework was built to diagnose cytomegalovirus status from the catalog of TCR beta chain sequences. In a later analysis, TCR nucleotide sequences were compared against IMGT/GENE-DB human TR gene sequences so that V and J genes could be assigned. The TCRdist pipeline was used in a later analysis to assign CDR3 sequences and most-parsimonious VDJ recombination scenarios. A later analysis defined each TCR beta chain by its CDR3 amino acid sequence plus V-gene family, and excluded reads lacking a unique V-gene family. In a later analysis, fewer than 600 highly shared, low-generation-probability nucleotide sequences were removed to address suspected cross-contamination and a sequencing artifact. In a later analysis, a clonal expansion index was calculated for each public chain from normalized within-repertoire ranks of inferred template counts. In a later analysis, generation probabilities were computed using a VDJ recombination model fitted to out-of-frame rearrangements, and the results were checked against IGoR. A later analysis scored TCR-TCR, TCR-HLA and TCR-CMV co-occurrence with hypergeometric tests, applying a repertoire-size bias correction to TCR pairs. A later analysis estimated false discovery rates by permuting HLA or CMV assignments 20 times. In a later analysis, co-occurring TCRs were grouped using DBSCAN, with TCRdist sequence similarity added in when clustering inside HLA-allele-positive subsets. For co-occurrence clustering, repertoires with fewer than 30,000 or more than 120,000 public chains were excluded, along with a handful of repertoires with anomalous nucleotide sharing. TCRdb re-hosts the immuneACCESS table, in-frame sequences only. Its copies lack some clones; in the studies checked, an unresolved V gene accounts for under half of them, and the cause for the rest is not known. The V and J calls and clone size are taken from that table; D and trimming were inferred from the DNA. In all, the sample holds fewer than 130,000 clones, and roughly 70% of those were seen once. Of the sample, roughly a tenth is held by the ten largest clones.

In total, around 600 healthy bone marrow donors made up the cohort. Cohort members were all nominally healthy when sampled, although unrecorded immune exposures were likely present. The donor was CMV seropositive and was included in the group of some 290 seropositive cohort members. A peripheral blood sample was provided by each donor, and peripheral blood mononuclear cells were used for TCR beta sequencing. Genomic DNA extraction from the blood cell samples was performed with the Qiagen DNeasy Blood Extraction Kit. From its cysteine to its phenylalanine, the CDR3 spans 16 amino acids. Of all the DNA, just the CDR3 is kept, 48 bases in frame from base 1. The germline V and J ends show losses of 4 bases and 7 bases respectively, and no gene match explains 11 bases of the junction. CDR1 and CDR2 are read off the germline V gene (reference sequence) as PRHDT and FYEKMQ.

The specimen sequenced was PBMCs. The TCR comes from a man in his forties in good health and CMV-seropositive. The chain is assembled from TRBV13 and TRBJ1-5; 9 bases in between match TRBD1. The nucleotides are TGTGCCAGCAGCTCGCGCCGGGACAGGGATGAGCAGCCCCAGCATTTT. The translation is CASSSRRDRDEQPQHF.